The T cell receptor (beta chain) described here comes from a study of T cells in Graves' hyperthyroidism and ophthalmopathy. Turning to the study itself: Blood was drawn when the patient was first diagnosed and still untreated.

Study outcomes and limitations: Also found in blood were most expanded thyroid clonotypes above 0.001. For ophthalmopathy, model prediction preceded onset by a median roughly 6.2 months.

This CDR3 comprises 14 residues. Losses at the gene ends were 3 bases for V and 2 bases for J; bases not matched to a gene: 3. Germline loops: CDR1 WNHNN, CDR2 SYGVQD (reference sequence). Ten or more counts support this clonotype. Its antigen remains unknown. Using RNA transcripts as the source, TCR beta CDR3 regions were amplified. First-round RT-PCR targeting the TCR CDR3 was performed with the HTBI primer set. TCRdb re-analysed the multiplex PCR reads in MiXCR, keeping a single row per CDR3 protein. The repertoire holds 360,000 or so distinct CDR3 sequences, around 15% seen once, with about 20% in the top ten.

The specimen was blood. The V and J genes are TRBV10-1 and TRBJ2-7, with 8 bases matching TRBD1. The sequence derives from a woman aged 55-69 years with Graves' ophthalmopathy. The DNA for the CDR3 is TGCGCCAGCAGTGAAACAGGGGGGACCTACGAGCAGTACTTC. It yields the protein CASSETGGTYEQYF.